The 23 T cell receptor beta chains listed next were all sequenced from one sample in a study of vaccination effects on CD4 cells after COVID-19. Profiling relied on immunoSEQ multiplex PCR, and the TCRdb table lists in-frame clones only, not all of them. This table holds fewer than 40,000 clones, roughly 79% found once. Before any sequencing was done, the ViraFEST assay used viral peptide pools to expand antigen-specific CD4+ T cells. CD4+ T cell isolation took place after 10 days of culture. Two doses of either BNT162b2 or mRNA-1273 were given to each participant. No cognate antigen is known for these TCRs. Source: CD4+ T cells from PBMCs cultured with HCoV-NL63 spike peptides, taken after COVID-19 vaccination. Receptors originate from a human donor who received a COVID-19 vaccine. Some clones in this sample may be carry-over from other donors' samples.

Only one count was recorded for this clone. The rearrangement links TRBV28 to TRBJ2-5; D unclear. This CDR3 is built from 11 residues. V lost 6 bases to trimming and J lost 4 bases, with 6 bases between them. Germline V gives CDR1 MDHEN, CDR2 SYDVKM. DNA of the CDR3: TGTGCCAGCAGCATATCAGAGACCCAGTACTTC. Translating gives CASSISETQYF. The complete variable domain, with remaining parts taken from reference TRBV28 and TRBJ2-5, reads DVKVTQSSRYLVKRTGEKVFLECVQDMDHENMFWYRQDPGLGLRLIYFSYDVKMKEKGDIPEGYSVSREKKERFSLILESASTNQTSMYLCASSISETQYFGPGTRLLVL.

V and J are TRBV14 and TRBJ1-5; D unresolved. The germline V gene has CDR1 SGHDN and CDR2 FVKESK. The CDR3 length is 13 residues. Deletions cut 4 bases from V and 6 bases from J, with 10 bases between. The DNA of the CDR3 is TGTGCCAGCAGCCTTGGGTTGGGTCAGCCCCAGCATTTT. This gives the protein CASSLGLGQPQHF.

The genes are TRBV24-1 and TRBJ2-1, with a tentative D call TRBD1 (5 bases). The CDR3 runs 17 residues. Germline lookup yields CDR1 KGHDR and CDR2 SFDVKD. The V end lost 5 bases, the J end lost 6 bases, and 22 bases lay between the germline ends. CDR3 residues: CATSASIGAGIRNEQFF. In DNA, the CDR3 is TGTGCCACCAGTGCCTCAATTGGGGCAGGGATCCGCAATGAGCAGTTCTTC.

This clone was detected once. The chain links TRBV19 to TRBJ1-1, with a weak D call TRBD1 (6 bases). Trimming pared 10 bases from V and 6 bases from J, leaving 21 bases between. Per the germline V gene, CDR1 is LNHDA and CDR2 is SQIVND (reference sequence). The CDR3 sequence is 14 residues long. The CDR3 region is CATVAVRGASEAFF. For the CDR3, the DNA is TGTGCCACAGTGGCCGTGCGGGGGGCATCTGAAGCTTTCTTT.

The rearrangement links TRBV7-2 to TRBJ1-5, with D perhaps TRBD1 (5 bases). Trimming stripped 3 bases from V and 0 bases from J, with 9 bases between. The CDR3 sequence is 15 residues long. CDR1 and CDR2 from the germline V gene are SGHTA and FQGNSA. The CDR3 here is CASSFRRDSNQPQHF. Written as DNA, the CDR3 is TGTGCCAGCAGCTTCCGCAGGGATAGCAATCAGCCCCAGCATTTT.

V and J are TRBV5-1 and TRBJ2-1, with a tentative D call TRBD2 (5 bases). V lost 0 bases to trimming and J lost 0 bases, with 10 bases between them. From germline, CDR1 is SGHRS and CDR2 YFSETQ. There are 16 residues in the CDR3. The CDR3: CASSLGTGISYNEQFF. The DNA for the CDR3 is TGCGCCAGCAGCTTGGGGACGGGGATCTCCTACAATGAGCAGTTCTTC.

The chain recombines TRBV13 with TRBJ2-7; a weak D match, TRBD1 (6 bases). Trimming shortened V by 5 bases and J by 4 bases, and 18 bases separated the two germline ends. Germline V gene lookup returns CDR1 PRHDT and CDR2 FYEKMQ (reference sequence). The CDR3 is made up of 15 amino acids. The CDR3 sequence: CASSQPGQGVYEQYV. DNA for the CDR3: TGTGCCAGCAGCCAACCGGGACAAGGCGTTTACGAGCAGTACGTC.

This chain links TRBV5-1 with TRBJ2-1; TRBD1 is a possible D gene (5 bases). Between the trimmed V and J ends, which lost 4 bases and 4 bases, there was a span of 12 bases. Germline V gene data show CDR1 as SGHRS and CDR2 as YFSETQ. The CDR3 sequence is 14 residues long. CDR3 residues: CASSQDRNYNEQFF. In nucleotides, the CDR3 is TGCGCCAGCAGCCAAGACAGAAATTACAATGAGCAGTTCTTC.

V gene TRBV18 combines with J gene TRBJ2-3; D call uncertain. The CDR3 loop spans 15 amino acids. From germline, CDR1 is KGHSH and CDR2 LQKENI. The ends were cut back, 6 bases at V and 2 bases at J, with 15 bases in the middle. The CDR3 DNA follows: TGTGCCAGCTCCCAAAATCCATCGACCACAGATACGCAGTATTTT. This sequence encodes CASSQNPSTTDTQYF.

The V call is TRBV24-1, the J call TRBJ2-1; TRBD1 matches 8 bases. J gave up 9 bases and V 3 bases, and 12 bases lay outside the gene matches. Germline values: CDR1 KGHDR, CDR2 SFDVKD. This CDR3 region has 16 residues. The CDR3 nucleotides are TGTGCCACCAGTGATACGCTAGGACAGGGAATTGGTGAGCAGTTCTTC. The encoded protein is CATSDTLGQGIGEQFF.

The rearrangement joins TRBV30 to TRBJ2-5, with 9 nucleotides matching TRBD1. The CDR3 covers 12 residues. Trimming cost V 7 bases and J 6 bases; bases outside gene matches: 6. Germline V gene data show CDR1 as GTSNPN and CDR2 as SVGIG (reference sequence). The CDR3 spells CAYEQGAKTQYF. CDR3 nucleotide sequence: TGTGCCTACGAACAGGGGGCAAAGACCCAGTACTTC.

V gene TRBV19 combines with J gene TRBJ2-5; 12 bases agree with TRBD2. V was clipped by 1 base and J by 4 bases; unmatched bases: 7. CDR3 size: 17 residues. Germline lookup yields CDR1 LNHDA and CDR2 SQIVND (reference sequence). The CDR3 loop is CASSIVLGLAGRETQYF. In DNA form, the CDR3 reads TGTGCCAGTAGTATAGTTCTCGGACTAGCGGGGAGAGAGACCCAGTACTTC.

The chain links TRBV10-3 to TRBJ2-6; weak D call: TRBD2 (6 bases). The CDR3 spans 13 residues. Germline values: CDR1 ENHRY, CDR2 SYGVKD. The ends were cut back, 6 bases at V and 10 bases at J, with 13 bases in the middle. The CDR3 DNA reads TGTGCCATCAGGGAGGGGACGATGAACGTCCTGACTTTC. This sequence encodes CAIREGTMNVLTF.

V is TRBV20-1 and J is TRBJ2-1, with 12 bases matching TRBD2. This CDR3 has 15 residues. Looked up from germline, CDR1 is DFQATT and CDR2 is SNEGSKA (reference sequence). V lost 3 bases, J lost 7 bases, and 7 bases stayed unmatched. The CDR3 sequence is CSASRLAGGANEQFF. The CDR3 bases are TGCAGTGCTAGTCGGCTAGCGGGGGGGGCTAATGAGCAGTTCTTC.

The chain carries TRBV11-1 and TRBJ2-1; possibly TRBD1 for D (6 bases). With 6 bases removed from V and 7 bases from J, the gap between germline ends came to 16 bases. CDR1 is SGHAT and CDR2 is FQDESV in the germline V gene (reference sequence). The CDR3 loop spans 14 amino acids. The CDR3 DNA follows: TGTGCCAGCAGTCAACAGTTACAGGGAAATGAGCAGTTCTTC. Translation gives CASSQQLQGNEQFF.

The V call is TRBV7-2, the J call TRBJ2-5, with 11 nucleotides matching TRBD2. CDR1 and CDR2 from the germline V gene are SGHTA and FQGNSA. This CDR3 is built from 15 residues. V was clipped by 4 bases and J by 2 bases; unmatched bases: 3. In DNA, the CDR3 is TGTGCCAGCAGCTCGGGACTAGCGGTACAAGAGACCCAGTACTTC. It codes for CASSSGLAVQETQYF.

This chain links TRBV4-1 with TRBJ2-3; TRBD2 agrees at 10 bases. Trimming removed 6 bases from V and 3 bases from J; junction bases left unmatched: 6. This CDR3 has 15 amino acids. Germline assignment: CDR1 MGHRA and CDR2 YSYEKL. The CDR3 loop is CASSFQREGTDTQYF. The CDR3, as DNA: TGCGCCAGCAGTTTCCAGCGGGAGGGTACAGATACGCAGTATTTT.

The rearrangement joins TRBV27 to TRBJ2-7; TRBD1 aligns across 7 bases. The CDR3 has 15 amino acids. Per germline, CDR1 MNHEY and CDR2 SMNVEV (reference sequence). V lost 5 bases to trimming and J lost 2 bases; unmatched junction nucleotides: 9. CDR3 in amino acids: CASSPLGTATYEQYV. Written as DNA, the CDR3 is TGTGCCAGCAGTCCACTGGGGACAGCTACCTACGAGCAGTACGTC.

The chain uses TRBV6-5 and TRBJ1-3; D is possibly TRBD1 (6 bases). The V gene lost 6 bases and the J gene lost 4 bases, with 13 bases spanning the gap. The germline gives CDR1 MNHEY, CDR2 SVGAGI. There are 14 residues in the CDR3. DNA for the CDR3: TGTGCCAGCAGAACGGGGCAGGGGGGAAACACCATATATTTT. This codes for CASRTGQGGNTIYF.

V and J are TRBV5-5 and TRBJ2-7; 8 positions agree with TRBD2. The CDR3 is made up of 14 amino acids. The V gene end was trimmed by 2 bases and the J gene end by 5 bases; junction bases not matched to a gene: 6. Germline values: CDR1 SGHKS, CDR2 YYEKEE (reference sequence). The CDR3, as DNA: TGTGCCAGCAGCTTCGGGGGGGCGCGGGACGAGCAGTACGTC. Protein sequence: CASSFGGARDEQYV.

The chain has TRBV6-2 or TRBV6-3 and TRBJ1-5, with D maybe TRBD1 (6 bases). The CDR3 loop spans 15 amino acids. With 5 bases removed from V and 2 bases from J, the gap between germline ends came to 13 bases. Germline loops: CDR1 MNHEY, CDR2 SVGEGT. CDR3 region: CASSMHRAGNQPQHF. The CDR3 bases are TGTGCCAGCAGTATGCACAGGGCTGGCAATCAGCCCCAGCATTTT.

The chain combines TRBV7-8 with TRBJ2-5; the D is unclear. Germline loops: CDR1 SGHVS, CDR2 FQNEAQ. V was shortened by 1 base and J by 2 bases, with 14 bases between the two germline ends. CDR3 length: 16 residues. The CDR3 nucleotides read TGTGCCAGCAGCTTAGTGGCCCTTCGCGGTCAAGAGACCCAGTACTTC. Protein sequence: CASSLVALRGQETQYF.

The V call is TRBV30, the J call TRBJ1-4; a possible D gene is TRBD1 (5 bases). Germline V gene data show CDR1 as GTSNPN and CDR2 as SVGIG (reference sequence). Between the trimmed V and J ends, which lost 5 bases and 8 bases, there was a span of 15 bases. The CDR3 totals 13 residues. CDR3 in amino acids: CAWGIGTWEKLFF. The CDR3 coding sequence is TGTGCCTGGGGCATCGGGACCTGGGAAAAACTGTTTTTT.